The text below deals with one T cell receptor (beta chain). What antigen it recognizes has not been identified. The input lacks base qualities; no much larger clone sits a single base away. These data come from a study of beta chain features in type 1 diabetes listed by TCRdb under 2018. Study-wide context: No differences in mean age, gender distribution, total cell number or subset yield were found between patients and healthy donors. Whereas all 30 or so donors provided naive and central memory subsets, regulatory and stem cell-like memory subsets were isolated from just 8 patients and about eight healthy donors. A total of about 100,000,000 sorted cells were examined across all samples, and RNA yield correlated strongly with the number of cells per subset. The study compared TCRB repertoires of sorted circulating CD4+ T cell subsets between recently diagnosed type 1 diabetes patients and matched healthy donors. Points the paper makes about the study in general: Naive, central memory and regulatory TCRB repertoires appeared to be more alike among patients than among healthy donors. Only small numbers of individuals were included in the HLA sub-analyses, which left unresolved whether HLA type had any influence on TCRB rearrangement. A moderate but significant shortening of TCRB CDR3 length was observed in type 1 diabetes patients in all four CD4+ subsets. Shorter templates might have been favored by PCR, but patient and control samples were amplified and corrected together, so both groups would have been affected equally by any skew. Because cDNA was sequenced instead of genomic DNA, activated cells with high expression could be over-represented, although the groups did not differ in activation or CD3 levels. Patients with type 1 diabetes made fewer insertions and deleted more nucleotides at VDJ recombination sites, implying thymic rearrangement abnormalities.

All of the isolated RNA was reverse transcribed with the High Capacity cDNA Reverse Transcription Kit, so expressed TCRB transcripts were sequenced. Naive, central memory and regulatory T cell samples underwent deep immunoSEQ sequencing, averaging around 3.6 million total reads per sample. After sorted cells were lysed in RLT buffer, RNA was extracted with DNase-treated RNeasy Micro or Mini kits, with the choice depending on cell number. Each cell subset was processed separately to prevent cross-contamination, with patient and healthy donor samples processed together. The immunoSEQ multiplex PCR was used to amplify TCRB sequences from cDNA, generating 87-bp fragments that spanned the CDR3 region. The amplicons were sequenced using the Illumina HiSeq platform. As for the original processing: PCR bias was corrected computationally using synthetic template baselines, and reads within Hamming distance 2 were collapsed, with unmergeable singletons discarded. Reads were aligned to IMGT to assign V, D and J genes, CDR3 length, and insertions or deletions at six rearrangement sites. Clonotype counts were normalized to sorted cell number within each subset before computing true diversity and Gini coefficients with the tcR R package. The overlap coefficient, calculated on TCRB nucleotide sequences, was used to quantify repertoire sharing. Not all clones reach the TCRdb copy of this immuneACCESS table, which keeps in-frame sequences only. Checked studies attribute under half of the gap to unresolved V genes and leave the rest unexplained. D and trimming come from the DNA, and the V and J calls and clone size come from that table. The table for this sample lists 130,000 to 150,000 clones; around 51% of them were counted only once. Around 0.39% of the sample goes to the ten largest clones.

V is clipped by 1 base and J by 9 bases, and the sequence between their germline boundaries is 12 bases long. The germline V gene yields SGHTA for CDR1 and FQGNSA for CDR2. Inclusive of the bounding cysteine and phenylalanine, the CDR3 is 13 residues long. The only DNA kept is the CDR3, 39 bases in frame from the first base. A single peripheral blood draw of approximately 110 mL on average was collected from each donor into heparinised tubes. Naive, central memory, regulatory and stem cell-like memory CD4+ T cells were sorted on a BD FACSAria II using a panel including CD45RO, CCR7, CD25, CD127, CD95 and CD27. Purity was above 95% for every sorted population. PBMCs were isolated immediately by Lymphoprep density gradient centrifugation and stained directly without culture. So that batch effects would be minimized, each experiment stained and sorted samples in pairs, pairing one healthy donor with one patient.

This receptor was taken from a man aged 18 to 29 in good health. This chain is built from TRBV7-2 and TRBJ1-1; a tentative D call is TRBD1 (5 bases match). The sequenced sample was Tregs from blood. The cell subset or site label corresponds to: regulatory CD4+ T cells. Here is the DNA: TGTGCCAGCAGCTTAGTTCGTGGGGGGAAAGCTTTCTTT. Translated, this is CASSLVRGGKAFF.